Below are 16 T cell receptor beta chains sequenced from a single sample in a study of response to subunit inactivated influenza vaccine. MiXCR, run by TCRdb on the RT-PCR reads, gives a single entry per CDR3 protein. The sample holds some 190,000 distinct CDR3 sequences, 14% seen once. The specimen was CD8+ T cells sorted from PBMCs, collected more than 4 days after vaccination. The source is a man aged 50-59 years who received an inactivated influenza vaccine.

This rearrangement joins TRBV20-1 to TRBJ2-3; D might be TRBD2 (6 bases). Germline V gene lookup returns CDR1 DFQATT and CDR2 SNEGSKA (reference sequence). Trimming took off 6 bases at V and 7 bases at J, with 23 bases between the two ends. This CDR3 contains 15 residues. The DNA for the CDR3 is TGCAGTGCAGAATTTGGGAATAGCGGTGCGAATACGCAGTATTTT. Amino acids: CSAEFGNSGANTQYF.

The CDR3, as DNA: TGTGCCAGCAGCTTAGAGGCAGCTTATGGCTACACCTTC. As protein: CASSLEAAYGYTF. V usage is TRBV7-9 and J usage is TRBJ1-2, with D uncertain. Germline CDR1 is SEHNR and CDR2 is FQNEAQ (reference sequence). The V end was cut by 1 base, the J end by 5 bases, with 8 bases between. This CDR3 is built from 13 residues.

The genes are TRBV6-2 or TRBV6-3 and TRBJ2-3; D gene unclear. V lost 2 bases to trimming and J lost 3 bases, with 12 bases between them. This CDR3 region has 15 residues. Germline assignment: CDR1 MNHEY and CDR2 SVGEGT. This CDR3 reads CASSYENSKTDTQYF. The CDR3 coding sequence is TGTGCCAGCAGTTACGAGAACAGCAAGACAGATACGCAGTATTTT.

The CDR3: CASSHSLAGGSYNEQFF. The DNA of the CDR3 is TGCGCCAGCAGCCACTCCCTCGCGGGAGGATCCTACAATGAGCAGTTCTTC. V and J are TRBV4-3 and TRBJ2-1, with 8 nucleotides matching TRBD2. The CDR3 totals 17 residues. Germline V lookup: CDR1 LGHNA, CDR2 YSLEER. The junction had 8 bases not matched to a gene; V was cut back by 3 bases and J by 1 base.

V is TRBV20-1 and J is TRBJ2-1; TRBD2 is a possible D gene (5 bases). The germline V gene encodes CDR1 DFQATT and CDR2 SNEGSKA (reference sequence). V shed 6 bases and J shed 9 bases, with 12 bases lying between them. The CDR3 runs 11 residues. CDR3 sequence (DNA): TGCAGTGCCGGACTGTCCCGTGAGCAGTTCTTC. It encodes CSAGLSREQFF.

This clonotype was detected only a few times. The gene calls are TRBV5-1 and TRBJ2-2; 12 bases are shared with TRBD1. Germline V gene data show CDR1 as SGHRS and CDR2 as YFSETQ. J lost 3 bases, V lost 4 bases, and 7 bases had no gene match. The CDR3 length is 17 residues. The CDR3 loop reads CASSTGTGGTDTGELFF. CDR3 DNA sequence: TGCGCCAGCAGCACAGGGACAGGGGGCACGGACACCGGGGAGCTGTTTTTT.

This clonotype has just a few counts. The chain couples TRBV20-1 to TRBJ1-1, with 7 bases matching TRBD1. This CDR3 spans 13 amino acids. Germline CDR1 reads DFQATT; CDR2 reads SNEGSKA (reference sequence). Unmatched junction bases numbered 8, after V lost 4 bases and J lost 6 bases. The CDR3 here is CSAIDRVAPEAFF. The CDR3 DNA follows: TGCAGTGCTATCGACAGGGTCGCTCCTGAAGCTTTCTTT.

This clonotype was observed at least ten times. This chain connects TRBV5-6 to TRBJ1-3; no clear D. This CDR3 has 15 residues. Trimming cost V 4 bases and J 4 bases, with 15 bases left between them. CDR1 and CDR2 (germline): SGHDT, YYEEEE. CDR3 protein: CASSDPEGLGNTIYF. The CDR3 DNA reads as TGTGCCAGCAGCGACCCCGAGGGCCTGGGAAACACCATATATTTT.

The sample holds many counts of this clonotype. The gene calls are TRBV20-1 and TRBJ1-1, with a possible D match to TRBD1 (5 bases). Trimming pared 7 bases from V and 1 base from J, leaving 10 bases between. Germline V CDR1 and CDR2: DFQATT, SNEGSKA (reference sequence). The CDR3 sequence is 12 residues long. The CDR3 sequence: CSVGRRNTEAFF. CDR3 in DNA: TGCAGTGTGGGGCGGAGGAACACTGAAGCTTTCTTT.

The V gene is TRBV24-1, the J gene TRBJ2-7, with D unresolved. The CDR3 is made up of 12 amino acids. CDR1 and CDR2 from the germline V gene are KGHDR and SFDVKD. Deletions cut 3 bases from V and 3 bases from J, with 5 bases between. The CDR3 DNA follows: TGTGCCACCAGTGATCGAAACTACGAGCAGTACTTC. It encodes CATSDRNYEQYF.

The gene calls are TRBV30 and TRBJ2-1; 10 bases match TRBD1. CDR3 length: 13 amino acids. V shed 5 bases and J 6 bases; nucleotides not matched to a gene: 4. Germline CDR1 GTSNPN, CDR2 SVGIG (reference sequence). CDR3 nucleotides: TGTGCCTGGTGCCGGGACAGGGGCAATGAGCAGTTCTTC. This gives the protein CAWCRDRGNEQFF. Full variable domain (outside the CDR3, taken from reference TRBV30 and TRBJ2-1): SQTIHQWPATLVQPVGSPLSLECTVEGTSNPNLYWYRQAAGRGLQLLFYSVGIGQISSEVPQNLSASRPQDRQFILSSKKLLLSDSGFYLCAWCRDRGNEQFFGPGTRLTVL.

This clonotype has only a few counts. For the CDR3, the DNA is TGTGCCACCAGCCAAGGGGTAGAGGCTATAAGCTTTATGGATACGCAGTATTTT. Translated: CATSQGVEAISFMDTQYF. J is TRBJ2-3 and V is TRBV15; maybe TRBD1 (5 bases). CDR1 and CDR2 from the germline V gene are LNHNV and YYDKDF (reference sequence). This CDR3 has 18 amino acids. Trimming stripped 5 bases from V and 6 bases from J, with 27 bases between.

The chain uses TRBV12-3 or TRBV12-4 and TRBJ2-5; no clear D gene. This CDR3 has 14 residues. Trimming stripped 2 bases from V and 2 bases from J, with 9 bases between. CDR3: CASSLIGSQETQYF. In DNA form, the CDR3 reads TGTGCCAGCAGTTTAATCGGCAGTCAAGAGACCCAGTACTTC.

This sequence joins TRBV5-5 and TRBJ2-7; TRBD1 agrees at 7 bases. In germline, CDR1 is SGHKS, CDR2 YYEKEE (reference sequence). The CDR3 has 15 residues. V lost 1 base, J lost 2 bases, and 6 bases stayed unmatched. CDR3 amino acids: CASSLSLDRTYEQYF. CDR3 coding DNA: TGTGCCAGCAGCTTGTCATTGGACAGGACCTACGAGCAGTACTTC.

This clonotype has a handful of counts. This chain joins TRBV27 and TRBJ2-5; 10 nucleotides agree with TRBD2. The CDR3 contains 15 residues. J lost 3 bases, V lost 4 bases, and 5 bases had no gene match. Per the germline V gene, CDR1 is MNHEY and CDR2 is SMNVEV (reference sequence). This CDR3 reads CASSSGLADKETQYF. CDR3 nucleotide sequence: TGTGCCAGCAGTTCCGGACTAGCGGACAAAGAGACCCAGTACTTC.

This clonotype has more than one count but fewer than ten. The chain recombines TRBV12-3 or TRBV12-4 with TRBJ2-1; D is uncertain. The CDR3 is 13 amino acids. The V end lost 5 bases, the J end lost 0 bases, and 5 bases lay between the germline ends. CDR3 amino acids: CASSQRSYNEQFF. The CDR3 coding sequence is TGTGCCAGCAGTCAGCGCTCCTACAATGAGCAGTTCTTC.